Each of the 32 T cell receptor beta chains below was sequenced from the same sample in a study of cytomegalovirus exposure and HLA in healthy donors. The PCR used 60 Vbeta and 13 Jbeta primers. Using immunoSEQ multiplex PCR, the repertoire was profiled, and TCRdb retains in-frame clones only, with some absent. In total, the table holds 200,000 or so clones. The sequencing input was PBMCs. The source of these receptors is a girl aged 2 to 9 in good health and CMV-seropositive.

The rearrangement links TRBV11-2 to TRBJ1-2, with TRBD1 identical over 7 bases. The CDR3 totals 14 residues. Germline V CDR1 and CDR2: SGHAT, FQNNGV. V trimming: 1 base; J trimming: 3 bases; junction bases outside the gene matches: 2. The CDR3 is CASSLGQGYYGYTF. The CDR3 nucleotides read TGTGCCAGCAGCTTAGGACAGGGCTACTATGGCTACACCTTC.

The genes are TRBV7-6 and TRBJ2-3; the D gene is possibly TRBD1 (5 bases). In germline, CDR1 is SGHVS, CDR2 FNYEAQ. The CDR3 is 13 amino acids. Trimming took off 5 bases at V and 6 bases at J, with 12 bases between the two ends. This CDR3 reads CASSRTGADTQYF. DNA for the CDR3: TGTGCCAGCAGCCGCACAGGAGCGGATACGCAGTATTTT. Variable domain in full (rest from reference TRBV7-6 and TRBJ2-3): GAGVSQSPRYKVTKRGQDVALRCDPISGHVSLYWYRQALGQGPEFLTYFNYEAQQDKSGLPNDRFSAERPEGSISTLTIQRTEQRDSAMYRCASSRTGADTQYFGPGTRLTVL.

J is TRBJ2-1 and V is TRBV28; the match to TRBD2 covers 10 bases. Germline CDR1 reads MDHEN; CDR2 reads SYDVKM. J lost 6 bases, V lost 6 bases, and 11 bases had no gene match. CDR3 size: 16 residues. The DNA of the CDR3 is TGTGCCAGCAGCCAGCCGGGACTAGCGTCTTCCAATGAGCAGTTCTTC. Residues: CASSQPGLASSNEQFF.

The V and J genes are TRBV6-1 and TRBJ2-7; D might be TRBD2 (6 bases). CDR3 length: 16 residues. Germline values: CDR1 MNHNS, CDR2 SASEGT. Deletions cut 1 base from V and 2 bases from J, with 15 bases between. The CDR3 sequence: CASSEVVWGDPYEQYF. The CDR3 nucleotides are TGTGCCAGCAGTGAAGTTGTCTGGGGGGACCCCTACGAGCAGTACTTC.

The chain employs TRBV6-4 and TRBJ2-1; 10 bases match TRBD2. Unmatched junction bases numbered 9, after V lost 2 bases and J lost 8 bases. The CDR3 totals 16 residues. Germline CDR1 MRHNA, CDR2 SNTAGT. The CDR3 DNA reads TGTGCCAGCAGTGACGTAGCGGGAGGAGGTAGCGATGAGCAGTTCTTC. Residues: CASSDVAGGGSDEQFF.

V and J are TRBV2 and TRBJ1-1; the match to TRBD1 covers 8 bases. The CDR3 loop spans 14 amino acids. The V gene's germline CDR1 is SNHLY and CDR2 FYNNEI. Germline trimming cut 4 bases from V and 4 bases from J; bases unmatched to any gene: 5. The CDR3 region has the DNA TGTGCCAGCAGTGTACGACAGGGGCGCACTGAAGCTTTCTTT. Residues: CASSVRQGRTEAFF. The whole variable domain, remainder taken from reference TRBV2 and TRBJ1-1, is EPEVTQTPSHQVTQMGQEVILRCVPISNHLYFYWYRQILGQKVEFLVSFYNNEISEKSEIFDDQFSVERPDGSNFTLKIRSTKLEDSAMYFCASSVRQGRTEAFFGQGTRLTVV.

The chain employs TRBV18 and TRBJ1-2; TRBD1 might be the D (5 bases). CDR3 size: 15 residues. CDR1 is KGHSH, CDR2 LQKENI, per germline. V dropped 3 bases and J dropped 1 base, with 12 bases sitting between them. DNA for the CDR3: TGTGCCAGCTCACCCCTTGGGGGGGGTAACTATGGCTACACCTTC. Protein: CASSPLGGGNYGYTF. Together with reference TRBV18 and TRBJ1-2, the CDR3 gives the full variable domain: NAGVMQNPRHLVRRRGQEARLRCSPMKGHSHVYWYRQLPEEGLKFMVYLQKENIIDESGMPKERFSAEFPKEGPSILRIQQVVRGDSAAYFCASSPLGGGNYGYTFGSGTRLTVV.

The chain links TRBV15 to TRBJ2-3, with 7 nucleotides matching TRBD2. This CDR3 has 17 amino acids. The V gene end was trimmed by 7 bases and the J gene end by 1 base; junction bases not matched to a gene: 14. Germline-derived CDR1 and CDR2 are LNHNV and YYDKDF (reference sequence). This chain's CDR3 is CATTNDLTSRGTDTQYF. Written as DNA, the CDR3 is TGTGCCACCACCAATGACTTGACTAGCCGAGGCACAGATACGCAGTATTTT.

The chain is built from TRBV7-9 and TRBJ1-2; D may be TRBD1 (5 bases). The CDR3 spans 14 residues. V lost 7 bases and J 6 bases, leaving 18 bases between the germline ends. Germline V gene lookup returns CDR1 SEHNR and CDR2 FQNEAQ (reference sequence). The CDR3 loop is CASTQLAGYDGYTF. CDR3 sequence (DNA): TGTGCCAGCACCCAACTCGCAGGGTACGATGGCTACACCTTC.

V gene TRBV5-1 combines with J gene TRBJ2-5, with D uncertain. The J call is in doubt because the DNA end fits TRBJ2-7 better. This CDR3 region has 11 residues. Germline V gives CDR1 SGHRS, CDR2 YFSETQ. This chain's CDR3 is CASTGSSEQYF. The CDR3, as DNA: TGCGCCAGCACGGGTTCGAGCGAGCAGTACTTC.

The chain employs TRBV9 and TRBJ2-7; 10 nucleotides agree with TRBD1. The CDR3 spans 16 residues. Germline trimming cut 3 bases from V and 0 bases from J; bases unmatched to any gene: 6. From germline, CDR1 is SGDLS and CDR2 YYNGEE. In DNA form, the CDR3 reads TGTGCCAGCAGCGGGGGACAGGGGTGGAGCTCCTACGAGCAGTACTTC. Its translation is CASSGGQGWSSYEQYF.

The gene calls are TRBV2 and TRBJ2-7; D may be TRBD2 (7 bases). This CDR3 is built from 14 residues. CDR1 is SNHLY and CDR2 is FYNNEI in the germline V gene. Trimming took off 6 bases at V and 3 bases at J, with 15 bases between the two ends. The CDR3 here is CASSREGGGYEQYF. The CDR3 region has the DNA TGTGCCAGCAGCCGAGAAGGGGGGGGCTACGAGCAGTACTTC.

The gene calls are TRBV19 and TRBJ1-1, with 7 bases lining up with TRBD1. Unmatched junction bases numbered 4, after V lost 5 bases and J lost 4 bases. The CDR3 is made up of 13 amino acids. Germline-derived CDR1 and CDR2 are LNHDA and SQIVND (reference sequence). The CDR3 protein is CASSRQGSTEAFF. CDR3 DNA sequence: TGTGCCAGTAGTCGACAGGGAAGCACTGAAGCTTTCTTT.

The J gene is TRBJ2-1, the V gene TRBV5-4, with 7 bases lining up with TRBD2. The CDR3 length is 17 residues. From germline, CDR1 is SGHNT and CDR2 YYREEE (reference sequence). V shed 5 bases, J shed 4 bases, and the junction held 15 bases outside the gene matches. The CDR3 DNA reads TGTGCCAGCAGTCCAATTACTGGACTAGTTTTATACAATGAGCAGTTCTTC. Its protein product is CASSPITGLVLYNEQFF.

The rearrangement joins TRBV5-6 to TRBJ2-5, with 10 bases lining up with TRBD1. After removal of 4 bases from V and 5 bases from J, the junction contained 14 bases not matched to a gene. Germline V CDR1 and CDR2: SGHDT, YYEEEE. The CDR3 is 17 residues long. The CDR3 nucleotides read TGTGCCAGCAGCCTCGTGACCGGGACAGGGGAGGTCGAGACCCAGTACTTC. It translates to CASSLVTGTGEVETQYF. The entire variable domain, with the rest obtained from reference TRBV5-6 and TRBJ2-5, is as follows: DAGVTQSPTHLIKTRGQQVTLRCSPKSGHDTVSWYQQALGQGPQFIFQYYEEEERQRGNFPDRFSGHQFPNYSSELNVNALLLGDSALYLCASSLVTGTGEVETQYFGPGTRLLVL.

This chain links TRBV7-9 with TRBJ2-1; 8 positions match TRBD2. The CDR3 consists of 15 residues. V lost 5 bases and J lost 6; bases outside the gene matches: 9. The germline gives CDR1 SEHNR, CDR2 FQNEAQ (reference sequence). The CDR3 DNA reads TGTGCCAGCAGCGACCGAGCGGGAGTACCCAATGAGCAGTTCTTC. Translation: CASSDRAGVPNEQFF.

V is TRBV2 and J is TRBJ1-2; D perhaps matches TRBD1 (6 bases). Trimming pared 7 bases from V and 0 bases from J, leaving 9 bases between. Germline V gene sequence: CDR1 SNHLY, CDR2 FYNNEI. This CDR3 has 13 amino acids. The CDR3 sequence: CASTGTTNYGYTF. The DNA of the CDR3 is TGTGCCAGCACCGGGACAACTAACTATGGCTACACCTTC.

V and J are TRBV6-6 and TRBJ2-7; possibly TRBD1 for D (6 bases). V lost 8 bases and J 0 bases, leaving 14 bases between the germline ends. Germline CDR1 is MNHNY and CDR2 is SVGAGI (reference sequence). This CDR3 comprises 14 residues. The CDR3 DNA reads as TGTGCCAGCTCTGACAGGTTCAGCTCCTACGAGCAGTACTTC. Protein product: CASSDRFSSYEQYF.

The chain combines TRBV18 with TRBJ2-1; D is perhaps TRBD2 (5 bases). V shed 0 bases and J shed 4 bases, with 10 bases lying between them. The CDR3 is made up of 15 amino acids. The germline V gene encodes CDR1 KGHSH and CDR2 LQKENI. The CDR3 sequence: CASSPPASPYNEQFF. The CDR3, as DNA: TGTGCCAGCTCACCACCGGCTAGCCCATACAATGAGCAGTTCTTC.

The V call is TRBV2, the J call TRBJ2-1, with TRBD2 as a possible D gene (7 bases). The V gene's germline CDR1 is SNHLY and CDR2 FYNNEI. This CDR3 spans 14 amino acids. V was shortened by 1 base and J by 6 bases, with 10 bases between the two germline ends. This CDR3 is CASSEGRGGNEQFF. In nucleotides, the CDR3 is TGTGCCAGCAGTGAAGGGAGGGGGGGCAATGAGCAGTTCTTC.

The CDR3 loop is CASSLVSDTSNTGELFF. The CDR3 nucleotides read TGTGCCAGCAGCTTAGTTTCTGACACTTCGAACACCGGGGAGCTGTTTTTT. This rearrangement joins TRBV7-9 to TRBJ2-2; D remains unclear. This CDR3 spans 17 amino acids. The ends were cut back, 1 base at V and 0 bases at J, with 12 bases in the middle. Germline V lookup: CDR1 SEHNR, CDR2 FQNEAQ (reference sequence). Supplemented by reference TRBV7-9 and TRBJ2-2, the full variable domain reads DTGVSQNPRHKITKRGQNVTFRCDPISEHNRLYWYRQTLGQGPEFLTYFQNEAQLEKSRLLSDRFSAERPKGSFSTLEIQRTEQGDSAMYLCASSLVSDTSNTGELFFGEGSRLTVL.

This chain links TRBV5-1 with TRBJ2-5; possible D gene TRBD2, 6 bases. Germline values: CDR1 SGHRS, CDR2 YFSETQ. This CDR3 region has 17 residues. Trimming took 2 bases from V and 3 from J, leaving 20 bases between them. CDR3 DNA: TGCGCCAGCAGCTTTGCGCCTAGCGTTAGTTTGGAAGAGACCCAGTACTTC. This translates into CASSFAPSVSLEETQYF.

The chain joins TRBV28 to TRBJ2-6; a possible D gene is TRBD2 (6 bases). The CDR3 sequence is 18 residues long. Germline loops: CDR1 MDHEN, CDR2 SYDVKM. Trimming took off 2 bases at V and 2 bases at J, with 16 bases between the two ends. CDR3 DNA sequence: TGTGCCAGCAGTTTAAGCGAAGGTCGGGGGACTGGGGCCAACGTCCTGACTTTC. Translated, it gives CASSLSEGRGTGANVLTF.

The rearrangement uses TRBV30 and TRBJ2-1; the D gene is possibly TRBD2 (5 bases). Between the trimmed V and J ends, which lost 1 base and 3 bases, there was a span of 13 bases. Germline lookup yields CDR1 GTSNPN and CDR2 SVGIG (reference sequence). The CDR3 length is 15 residues. As DNA, the CDR3 is TGTGCCTGGAGTGCCGGGATCCCCAACTACAATGAGCAGTTCTTC. It codes for CAWSAGIPNYNEQFF.

The chain is built from TRBV19 and TRBJ2-3, with D perhaps TRBD1 (6 bases). The germline V gene has CDR1 LNHDA and CDR2 SQIVND (reference sequence). The CDR3 extends over 17 amino acids. Between the trimmed V and J ends, which lost 5 bases and 2 bases, there was a span of 20 bases. CDR3 DNA sequence: TGTGCCAGTAGTGATGGGGGCCTCCAGGGGACCACAGATACGCAGTATTTT. Translation gives CASSDGGLQGTTDTQYF. The variable domain in full, with the rest retrieved from reference TRBV19 and TRBJ2-3, is DGGITQSPKYLFRKEGQNVTLSCEQNLNHDAMYWYRQDPGQGLRLIYYSQIVNDFQKGDIAEGYSVSREKKESFPLTVTSAQKNPTAFYLCASSDGGLQGTTDTQYFGPGTRLTVL.

This chain links TRBV27 with TRBJ1-2, with D perhaps TRBD1 (6 bases). Germline values: CDR1 MNHEY, CDR2 SMNVEV (reference sequence). The CDR3 is 16 residues long. V was trimmed by 5 bases and J by 4 bases, leaving 20 bases between them. CDR3 amino acids: CASSPSLQGTVYGYTF. The DNA for the CDR3 is TGTGCCAGCAGTCCCTCCCTACAGGGCACGGTCTATGGCTACACCTTC.

The V and J genes are TRBV10-2 and TRBJ1-2; perhaps TRBD1 as D (5 bases). The length of the CDR3 is 13 residues. CDR1 and CDR2 (germline): WSHSY, SAAADI. V was pared by 4 bases and J by 3 bases, with 9 bases between. The CDR3 loop reads CASSAGLDYGYTF. In DNA, the CDR3 is TGCGCCAGCAGTGCAGGGTTGGACTATGGCTACACCTTC.

The chain is built from TRBV2 and TRBJ2-3; 7 nucleotides line up with TRBD1. This CDR3 contains 15 residues. The V and J ends lost 6 bases and 2 bases, in that order; junction bases with no gene match: 8. Looked up from germline, CDR1 is SNHLY and CDR2 is FYNNEI. The CDR3 DNA reads TGTGCCAGCAGCTACAGGGGCCGGGTCACAGATACGCAGTATTTT. This encodes CASSYRGRVTDTQYF.

The chain carries TRBV18 and TRBJ2-3, with 11 bases fitting TRBD2. CDR1 and CDR2 from the germline V gene are KGHSH and LQKENI. The junction had 6 bases not matched to a gene; V was cut back by 6 bases and J by 4 bases. The CDR3 loop spans 15 amino acids. The CDR3 DNA is TGTGCCAGCTCGCTGACTAGCGGGACGTCAGATACGCAGTATTTT. This encodes CASSLTSGTSDTQYF.

The chain is built from TRBV28 and TRBJ2-3; the match to TRBD1 covers 7 bases. Trimming removed 2 bases from V and 2 bases from J; junction bases left unmatched: 7. The CDR3 loop spans 16 amino acids. The germline V gene has CDR1 MDHEN and CDR2 SYDVKM. DNA for the CDR3: TGTGCCAGCAGTTTACAGGGGGTTTTCGACACAGATACGCAGTATTTT. Encoded protein: CASSLQGVFDTDTQYF.

The chain uses TRBV28 and TRBJ2-7; 7 bases fit TRBD1. The J segment lost 7 bases and the V segment lost 4 bases, leaving 13 bases of the junction unmatched. In germline, CDR1 is MDHEN, CDR2 SYDVKM. CDR3 length: 15 residues. In DNA, the CDR3 is TGTGCCAGCAGTTCCCCAGAGGGGGCCCCTCGAGAGCAGTACTTC. It translates to CASSSPEGAPREQYF.

The rearrangement links TRBV6-1 to TRBJ1-1; D ambiguous. Trimming cost V 1 base and J 9 bases, with 12 bases left between them. This CDR3 comprises 13 residues. Germline V gene sequence: CDR1 MNHNS, CDR2 SASEGT. The CDR3 nucleotides are TGTGCCAGCAGTGAAGGAGCCACCCCTAAAGCTTTCTTT. It specifies CASSEGATPKAFF.